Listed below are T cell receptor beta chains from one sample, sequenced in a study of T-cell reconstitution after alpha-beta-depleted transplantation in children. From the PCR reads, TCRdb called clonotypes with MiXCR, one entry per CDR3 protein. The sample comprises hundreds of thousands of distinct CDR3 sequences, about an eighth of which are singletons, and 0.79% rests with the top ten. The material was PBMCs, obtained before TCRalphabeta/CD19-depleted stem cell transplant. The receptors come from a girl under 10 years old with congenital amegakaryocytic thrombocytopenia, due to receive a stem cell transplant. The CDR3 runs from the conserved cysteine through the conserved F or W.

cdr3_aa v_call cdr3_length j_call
CASSDGQQGRDEQFF TRBV6-4 15 TRBJ2-1
CATSRGLAGANYGYTF TRBV15 16 TRBJ1-2
CASSPLTSTVEQFF TRBV12-3/TRBV12-4 14 TRBJ2-1
CASSQVVGTSAPLSYEQYF TRBV4-1 19 TRBJ2-7
CASSLSTNQGYTF TRBV11-1 13 TRBJ1-2
CSVEDPGGATNEKLFF TRBV29-1 16 TRBJ1-4
CASSLNGQTDTQYF TRBV6-5 14 TRBJ2-3
CASSLKPNQETQYF TRBV7-2 14 TRBJ2-5
CSARDGTGGNQPQHF TRBV20-1 15 TRBJ1-5
CASSLTAGSYEQYF TRBV12-3/TRBV12-4 14 TRBJ2-7
CASSLVEWGSGLDNEQFF TRBV11-1 18 TRBJ2-1
CASSLDGSSYEQYF TRBV5-1 14 TRBJ2-7
CSARARAGYGYTF TRBV20-1 13 TRBJ1-2
CASSSRLAGQPGPGEQFF TRBV5-1 18 TRBJ2-1
CASSIRGRRGYPF TRBV5-1 13 TRBJ1-2
CAWSVGEETQYF TRBV30 12 TRBJ2-5
CASSLRESIYEQYF TRBV12-3/TRBV12-4 14 TRBJ2-7
CATPSGRDNEQFF TRBV7-9 13 TRBJ2-1
CASSYSGRAGDTQYF TRBV5-1 15 TRBJ2-3
CAIRLAGYTDTQYF TRBV10-3 14 TRBJ2-3
CASSGETSGSSYEQYF TRBV12-3/TRBV12-4 16 TRBJ2-7
CASSPFGTSGYNEQFF TRBV11-1 16 TRBJ2-1
CASSFSDTQYF TRBV12-3/TRBV12-4 11 TRBJ2-3
CSARWAGLRYNEQFF TRBV20-1 15 TRBJ2-1